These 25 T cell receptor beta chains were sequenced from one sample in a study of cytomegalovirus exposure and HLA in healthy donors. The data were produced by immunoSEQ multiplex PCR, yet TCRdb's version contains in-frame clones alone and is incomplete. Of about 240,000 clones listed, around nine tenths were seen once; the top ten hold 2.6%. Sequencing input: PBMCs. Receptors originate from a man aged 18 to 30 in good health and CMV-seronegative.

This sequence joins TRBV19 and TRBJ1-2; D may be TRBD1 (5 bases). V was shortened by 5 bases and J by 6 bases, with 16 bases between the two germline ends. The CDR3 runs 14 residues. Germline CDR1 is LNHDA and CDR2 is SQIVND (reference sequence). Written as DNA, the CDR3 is TGTGCCAGTAGTGAGGCCGGGACTACGAATGGCTACACCTTC. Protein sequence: CASSEAGTTNGYTF.

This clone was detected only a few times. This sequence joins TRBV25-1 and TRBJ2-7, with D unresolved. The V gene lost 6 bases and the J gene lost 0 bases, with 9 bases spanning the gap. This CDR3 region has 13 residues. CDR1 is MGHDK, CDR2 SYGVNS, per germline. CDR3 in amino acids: CASREPGSYEQYF. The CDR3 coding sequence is TGTGCCAGCAGGGAGCCCGGCTCCTACGAGCAGTACTTC.

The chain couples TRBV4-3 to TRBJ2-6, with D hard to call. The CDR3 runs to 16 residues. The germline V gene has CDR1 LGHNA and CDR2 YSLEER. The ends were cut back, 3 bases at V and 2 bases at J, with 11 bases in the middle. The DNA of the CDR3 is TGCGCCAGCAGCCAGGGCCTTGATCCTGGGGCCAACGTCCTGACTTTC. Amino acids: CASSQGLDPGANVLTF.

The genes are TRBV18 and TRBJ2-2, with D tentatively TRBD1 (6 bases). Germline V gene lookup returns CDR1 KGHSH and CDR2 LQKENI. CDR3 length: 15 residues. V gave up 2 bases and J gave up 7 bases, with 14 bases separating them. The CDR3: CASSPTTGSVGELFF. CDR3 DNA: TGTGCCAGCTCACCAACTACAGGGAGCGTCGGGGAGCTGTTTTTT.

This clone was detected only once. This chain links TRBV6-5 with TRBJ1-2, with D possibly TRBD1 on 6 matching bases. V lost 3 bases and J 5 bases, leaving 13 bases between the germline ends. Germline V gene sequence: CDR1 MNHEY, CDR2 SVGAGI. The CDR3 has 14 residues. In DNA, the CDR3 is TGTGCCAGCAGTTATGGACAGAGCCTTTATGGCTACACCTTC. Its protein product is CASSYGQSLYGYTF.

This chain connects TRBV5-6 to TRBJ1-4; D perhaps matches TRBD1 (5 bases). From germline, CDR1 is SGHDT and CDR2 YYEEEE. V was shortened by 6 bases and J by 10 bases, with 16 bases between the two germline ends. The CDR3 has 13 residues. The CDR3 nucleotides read TGTGCCAGCACCCAGCGGGGGTCGGGAAAACTGTTTTTT. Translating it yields CASTQRGSGKLFF.

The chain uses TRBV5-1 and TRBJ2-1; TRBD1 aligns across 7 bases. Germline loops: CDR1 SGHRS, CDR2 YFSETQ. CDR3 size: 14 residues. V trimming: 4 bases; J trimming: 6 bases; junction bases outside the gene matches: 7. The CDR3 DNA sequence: TGCGCCAGCAGCCATAACAGGGGCCGCAATGAGCAGTTCTTC. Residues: CASSHNRGRNEQFF.

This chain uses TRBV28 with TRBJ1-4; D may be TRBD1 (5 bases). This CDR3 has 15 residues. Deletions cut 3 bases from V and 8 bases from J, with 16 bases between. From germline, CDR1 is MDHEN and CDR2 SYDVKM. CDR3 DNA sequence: TGTGCCAGCAGTTTTAACAGGTGGACGAGGGAAAAACTGTTTTTT. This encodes CASSFNRWTREKLFF.

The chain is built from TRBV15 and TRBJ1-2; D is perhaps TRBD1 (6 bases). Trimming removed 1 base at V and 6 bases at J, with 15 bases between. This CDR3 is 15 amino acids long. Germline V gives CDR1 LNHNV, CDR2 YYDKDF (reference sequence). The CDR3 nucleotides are TGTGCCACCAGCAGAGTCCCCGCGGACAGCGATGGCTACACCTTC. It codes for CATSRVPADSDGYTF.

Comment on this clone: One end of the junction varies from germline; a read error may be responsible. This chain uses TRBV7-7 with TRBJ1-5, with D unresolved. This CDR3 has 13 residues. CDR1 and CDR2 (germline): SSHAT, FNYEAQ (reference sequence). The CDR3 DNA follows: TGTGCTAGCAGCTTAGACACACGTCAGCCCCAGCATTTT. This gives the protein CASSLDTRQPQHF.

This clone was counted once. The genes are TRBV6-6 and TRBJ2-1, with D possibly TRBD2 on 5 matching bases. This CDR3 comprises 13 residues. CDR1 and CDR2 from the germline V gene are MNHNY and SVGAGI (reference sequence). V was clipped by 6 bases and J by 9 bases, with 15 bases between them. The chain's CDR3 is CASRPGMMVEQFF. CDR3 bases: TGTGCCAGCAGGCCGGGAATGATGGTTGAGCAGTTCTTC.

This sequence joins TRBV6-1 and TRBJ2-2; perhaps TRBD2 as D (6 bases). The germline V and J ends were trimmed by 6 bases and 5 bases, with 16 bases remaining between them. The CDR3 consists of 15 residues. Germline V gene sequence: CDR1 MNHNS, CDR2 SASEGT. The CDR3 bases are TGTGCCAGCAGACCCTACGGGGGTGGTACCGGGGAGCTGTTTTTT. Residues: CASRPYGGGTGELFF.

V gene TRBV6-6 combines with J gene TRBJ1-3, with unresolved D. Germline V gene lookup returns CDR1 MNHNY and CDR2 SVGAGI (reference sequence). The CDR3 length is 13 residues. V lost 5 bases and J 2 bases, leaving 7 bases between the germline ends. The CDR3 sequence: CASSQVPGNTIYF. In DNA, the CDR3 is TGTGCCAGCAGTCAGGTGCCTGGAAACACCATATATTTT.

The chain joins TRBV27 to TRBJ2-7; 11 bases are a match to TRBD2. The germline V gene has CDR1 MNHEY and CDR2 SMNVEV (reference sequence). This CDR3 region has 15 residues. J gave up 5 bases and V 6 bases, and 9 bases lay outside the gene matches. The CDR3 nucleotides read TGTGCCAGCAGCCCAACTAGCGGGGGTGTTCACGAGCAGTACTTC. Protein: CASSPTSGGVHEQYF.

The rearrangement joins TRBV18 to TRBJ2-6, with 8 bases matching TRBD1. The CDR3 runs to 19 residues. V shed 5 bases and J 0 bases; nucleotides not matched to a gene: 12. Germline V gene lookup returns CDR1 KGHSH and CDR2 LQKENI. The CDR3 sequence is CASSNSPGTGNSGANVLTF. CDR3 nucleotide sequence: TGTGCCAGCTCAAACTCTCCCGGGACAGGTAACTCTGGGGCCAACGTCCTGACTTTC.

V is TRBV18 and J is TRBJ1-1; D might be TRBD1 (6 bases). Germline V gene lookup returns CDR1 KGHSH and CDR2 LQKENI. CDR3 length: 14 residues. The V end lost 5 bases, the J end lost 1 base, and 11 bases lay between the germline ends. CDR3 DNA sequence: TGTGCCAGCTCAGAACAGGGCGGGAACACTGAAGCTTTCTTT. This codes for CASSEQGGNTEAFF. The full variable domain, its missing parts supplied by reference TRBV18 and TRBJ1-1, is NAGVMQNPRHLVRRRGQEARLRCSPMKGHSHVYWYRQLPEEGLKFMVYLQKENIIDESGMPKERFSAEFPKEGPSILRIQQVVRGDSAAYFCASSEQGGNTEAFFGQGTRLTVV.

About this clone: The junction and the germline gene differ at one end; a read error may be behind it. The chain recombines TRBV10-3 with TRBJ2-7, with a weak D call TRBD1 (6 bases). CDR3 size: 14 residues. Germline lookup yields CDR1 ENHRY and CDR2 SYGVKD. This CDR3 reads CASSRRQATYEQYF. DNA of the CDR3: TGTGCCAGCAGTCGTCGACAGGCAACCTACGAGCAGTACTTC.

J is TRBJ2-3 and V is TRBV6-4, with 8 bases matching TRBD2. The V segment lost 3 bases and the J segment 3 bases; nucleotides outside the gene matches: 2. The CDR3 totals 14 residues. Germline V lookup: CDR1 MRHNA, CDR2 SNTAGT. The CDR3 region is CASSDRGGTDTQYF. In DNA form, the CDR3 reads TGTGCCAGCAGTGATCGCGGGGGGACAGATACGCAGTATTTT.

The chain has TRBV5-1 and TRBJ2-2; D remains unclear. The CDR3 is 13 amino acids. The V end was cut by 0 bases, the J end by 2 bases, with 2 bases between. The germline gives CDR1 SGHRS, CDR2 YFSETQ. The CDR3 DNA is TGCGCCAGCAGCTTGGCAAACACCGGGGAGCTGTTTTTT. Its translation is CASSLANTGELFF. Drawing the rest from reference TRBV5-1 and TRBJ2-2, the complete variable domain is KAGVTQTPRYLIKTRGQQVTLSCSPISGHRSVSWYQQTPGQGLQFLFEYFSETQRNKGNFPGRFSGRQFSNSRSEMNVSTLELGDSALYLCASSLANTGELFFGEGSRLTVL.

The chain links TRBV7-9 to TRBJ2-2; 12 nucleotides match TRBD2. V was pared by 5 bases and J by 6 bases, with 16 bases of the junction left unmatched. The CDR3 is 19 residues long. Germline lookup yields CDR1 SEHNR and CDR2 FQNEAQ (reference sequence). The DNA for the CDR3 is TGTGCCAGCAGCCCTAGGGGTTCGACTAGCGGGAGATTTCCCGGGGAGCTGTTTTTT. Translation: CASSPRGSTSGRFPGELFF.

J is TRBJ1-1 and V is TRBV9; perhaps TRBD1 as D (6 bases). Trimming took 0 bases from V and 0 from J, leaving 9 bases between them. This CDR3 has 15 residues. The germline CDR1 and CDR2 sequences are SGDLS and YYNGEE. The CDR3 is CASSVVDSLNTEAFF. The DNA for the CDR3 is TGTGCCAGCAGCGTAGTGGACAGTTTGAACACTGAAGCTTTCTTT.

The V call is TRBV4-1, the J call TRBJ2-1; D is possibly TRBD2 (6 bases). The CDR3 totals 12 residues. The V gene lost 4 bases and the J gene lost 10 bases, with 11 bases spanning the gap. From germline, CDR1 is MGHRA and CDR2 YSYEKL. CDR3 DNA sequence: TGCGCCAGCAGCCGGTCGGGGGTCGAGCAGTTCTTC. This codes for CASSRSGVEQFF.

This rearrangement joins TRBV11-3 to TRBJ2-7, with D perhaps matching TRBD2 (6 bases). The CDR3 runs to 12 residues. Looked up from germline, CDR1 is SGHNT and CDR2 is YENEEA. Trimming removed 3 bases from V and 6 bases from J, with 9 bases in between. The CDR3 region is CASSFPGGEQYF. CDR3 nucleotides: TGTGCCAGCAGCTTCCCCGGGGGCGAGCAGTACTTC.

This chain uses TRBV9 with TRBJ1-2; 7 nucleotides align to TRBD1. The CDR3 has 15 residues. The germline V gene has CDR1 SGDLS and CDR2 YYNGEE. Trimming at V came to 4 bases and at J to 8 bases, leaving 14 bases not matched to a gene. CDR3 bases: TGTGCCAGCAGCTCAGGGACAGCAACGGCGGGGGGCTACACCTTC. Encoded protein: CASSSGTATAGGYTF.

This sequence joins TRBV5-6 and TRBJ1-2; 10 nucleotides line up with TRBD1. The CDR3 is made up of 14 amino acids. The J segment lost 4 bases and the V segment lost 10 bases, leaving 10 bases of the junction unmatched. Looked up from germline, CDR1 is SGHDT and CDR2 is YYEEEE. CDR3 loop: CASNLRQGAYGYTF. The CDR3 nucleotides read TGTGCCTCCAACCTTAGACAGGGGGCCTATGGCTACACCTTC.